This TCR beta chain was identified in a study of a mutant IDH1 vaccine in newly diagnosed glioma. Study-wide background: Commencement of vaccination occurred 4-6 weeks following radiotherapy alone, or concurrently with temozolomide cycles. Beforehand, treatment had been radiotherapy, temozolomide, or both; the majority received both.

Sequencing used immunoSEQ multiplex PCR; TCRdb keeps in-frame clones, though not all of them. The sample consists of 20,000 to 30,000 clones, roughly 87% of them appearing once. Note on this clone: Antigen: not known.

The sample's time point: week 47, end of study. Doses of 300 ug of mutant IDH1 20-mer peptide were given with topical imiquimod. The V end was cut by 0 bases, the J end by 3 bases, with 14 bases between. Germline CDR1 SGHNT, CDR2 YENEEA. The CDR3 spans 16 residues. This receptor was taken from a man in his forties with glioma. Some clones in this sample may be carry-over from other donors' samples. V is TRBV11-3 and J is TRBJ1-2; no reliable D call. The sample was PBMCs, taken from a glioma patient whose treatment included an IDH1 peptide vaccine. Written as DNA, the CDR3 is TGTGCCAGCAGCTTAGAAACAGTGTTTTTGGACTATGGCTACACCTTC. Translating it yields CASSLETVFLDYGYTF.